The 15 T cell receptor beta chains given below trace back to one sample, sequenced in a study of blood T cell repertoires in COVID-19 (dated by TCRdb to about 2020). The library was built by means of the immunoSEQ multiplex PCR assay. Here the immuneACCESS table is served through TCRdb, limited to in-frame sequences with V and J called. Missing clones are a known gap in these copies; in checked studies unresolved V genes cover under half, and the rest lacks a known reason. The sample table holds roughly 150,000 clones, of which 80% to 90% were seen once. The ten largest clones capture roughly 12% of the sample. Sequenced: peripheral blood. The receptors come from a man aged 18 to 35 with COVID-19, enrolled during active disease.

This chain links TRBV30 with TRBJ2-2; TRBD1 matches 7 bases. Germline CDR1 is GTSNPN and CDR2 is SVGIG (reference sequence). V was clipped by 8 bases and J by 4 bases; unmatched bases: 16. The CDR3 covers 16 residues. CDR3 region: CAGEPWDSLVTGELFF. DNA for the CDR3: TGTGCCGGCGAACCCTGGGACAGTCTGGTCACCGGGGAGCTGTTTTTT.

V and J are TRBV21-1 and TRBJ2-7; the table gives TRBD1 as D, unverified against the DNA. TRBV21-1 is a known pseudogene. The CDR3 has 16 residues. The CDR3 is CASSKEDPGQGYEQYF. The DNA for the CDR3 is TGTGCCAGCAGCAAAGAGGACCCCGGACAGGGCTACGAGCAGTACTTC.

The CDR3 sequence: CASNPGGSNQPQHF. CDR3 in DNA: TGTGCCAGCAATCCAGGGGGCAGCAATCAGCCCCAGCATTTT. The V gene is TRBV6-5, the J gene TRBJ1-5, with 8 bases matching TRBD1. The junction had 3 bases not matched to a gene; V was cut back by 7 bases and J by 1 base. The length of the CDR3 is 14 residues. Germline V lookup: CDR1 MNHEY, CDR2 SVGAGI.

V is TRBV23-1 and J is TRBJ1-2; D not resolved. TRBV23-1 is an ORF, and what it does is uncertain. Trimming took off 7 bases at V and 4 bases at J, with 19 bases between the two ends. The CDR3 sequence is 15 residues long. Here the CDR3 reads CASNYSCPPLYGYTF. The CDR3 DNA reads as TGCGCCAGCAATTACTCATGCCCACCACTCTATGGCTACACCTTC.

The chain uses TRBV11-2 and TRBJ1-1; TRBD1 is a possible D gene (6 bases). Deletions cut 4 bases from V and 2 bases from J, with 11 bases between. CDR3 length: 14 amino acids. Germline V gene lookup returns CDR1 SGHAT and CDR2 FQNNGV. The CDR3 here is CASSSLRGNTEAFF. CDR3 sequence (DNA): TGTGCCAGCAGCTCTCTCAGGGGAAACACTGAAGCTTTCTTT.

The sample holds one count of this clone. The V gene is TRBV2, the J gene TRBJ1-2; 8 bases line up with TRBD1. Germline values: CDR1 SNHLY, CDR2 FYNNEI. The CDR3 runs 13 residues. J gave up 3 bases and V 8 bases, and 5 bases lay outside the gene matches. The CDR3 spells CASPTGDDYGYTF. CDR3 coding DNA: TGTGCCAGCCCGACAGGGGACGACTATGGCTACACCTTC.

CDR3 protein: CASSRAAATYEQYF. CDR3 nucleotide sequence: TGTGCCAGCAGTCGGGCAGCGGCTACCTACGAGCAGTACTTC. V is TRBV2 and J is TRBJ2-7; tentative D call: TRBD2 (5 bases). The ends were cut back, 5 bases at V and 2 bases at J, with 13 bases in the middle. In germline, CDR1 is SNHLY, CDR2 FYNNEI. The CDR3 contains 14 residues.

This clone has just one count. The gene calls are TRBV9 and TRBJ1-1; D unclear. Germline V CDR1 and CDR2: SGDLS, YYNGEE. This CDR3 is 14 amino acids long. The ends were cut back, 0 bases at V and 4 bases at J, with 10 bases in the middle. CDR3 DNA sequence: TGTGCCAGCAGCGTAGCACCCGAACTCACTGAAGCTTTCTTT. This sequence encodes CASSVAPELTEAFF.

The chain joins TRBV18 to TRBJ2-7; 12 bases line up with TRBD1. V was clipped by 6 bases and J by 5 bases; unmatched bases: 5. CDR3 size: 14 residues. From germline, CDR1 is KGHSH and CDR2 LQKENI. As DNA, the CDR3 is TGTGCCAGCTCTCCCGGGACAGGGGGCGACGAGCAGTACTTC. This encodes CASSPGTGGDEQYF.

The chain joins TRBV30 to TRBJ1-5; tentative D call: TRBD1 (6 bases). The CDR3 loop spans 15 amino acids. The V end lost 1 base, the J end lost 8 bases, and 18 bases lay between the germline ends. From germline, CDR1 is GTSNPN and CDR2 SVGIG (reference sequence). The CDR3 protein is CAWSGDNGLFKPQHF. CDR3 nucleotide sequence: TGTGCCTGGAGTGGGGACAATGGATTATTCAAGCCCCAGCATTTT. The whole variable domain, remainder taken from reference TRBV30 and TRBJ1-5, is SQTIHQWPATLVQPVGSPLSLECTVEGTSNPNLYWYRQAAGRGLQLLFYSVGIGQISSEVPQNLSASRPQDRQFILSSKKLLLSDSGFYLCAWSGDNGLFKPQHFGDGTRLSIL.

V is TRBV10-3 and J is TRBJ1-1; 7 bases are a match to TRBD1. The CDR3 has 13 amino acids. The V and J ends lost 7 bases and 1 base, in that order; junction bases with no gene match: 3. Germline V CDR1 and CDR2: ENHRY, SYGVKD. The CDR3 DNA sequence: TGTGCCATCAATCGGGACAGGAACACTGAAGCTTTCTTT. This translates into CAINRDRNTEAFF.

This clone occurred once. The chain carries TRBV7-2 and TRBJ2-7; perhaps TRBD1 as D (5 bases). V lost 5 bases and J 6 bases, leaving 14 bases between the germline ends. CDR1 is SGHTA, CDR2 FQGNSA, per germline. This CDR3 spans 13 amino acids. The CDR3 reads CASSRPGASEQYF. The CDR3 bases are TGTGCCAGCAGCCGTCCTGGGGCAAGCGAGCAGTACTTC.

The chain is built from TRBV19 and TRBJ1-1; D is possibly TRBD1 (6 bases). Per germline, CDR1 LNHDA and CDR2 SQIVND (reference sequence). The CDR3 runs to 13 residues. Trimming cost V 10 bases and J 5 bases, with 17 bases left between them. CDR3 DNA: TGTGCCACCCTTCGGACAGTGGTGACTGAAGCTTTCTTT. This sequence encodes CATLRTVVTEAFF.

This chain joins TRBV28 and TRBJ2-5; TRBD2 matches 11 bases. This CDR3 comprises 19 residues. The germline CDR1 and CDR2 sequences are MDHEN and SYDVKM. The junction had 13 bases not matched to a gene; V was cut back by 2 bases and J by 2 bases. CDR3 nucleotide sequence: TGTGCCAGCAGTTTACCGGGACTAGCGGTTCGAGTAGGGCAAGAGACCCAGTACTTC. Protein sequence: CASSLPGLAVRVGQETQYF.

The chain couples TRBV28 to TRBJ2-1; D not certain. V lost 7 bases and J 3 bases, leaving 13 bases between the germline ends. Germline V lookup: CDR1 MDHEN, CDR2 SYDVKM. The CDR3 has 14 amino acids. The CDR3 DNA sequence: TGTGCCAGCACCTTACAACCCAACTACAATGAGCAGTTCTTC. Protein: CASTLQPNYNEQFF.